These 15 T cell receptor beta chains were sequenced from one sample in a study of cytomegalovirus exposure and HLA in healthy donors. Clones were read by immunoSEQ multiplex PCR, and TCRdb kept only the in-frame ones, dropping some. The sample records approximately 120,000 clones, around 90% being singletons. Sequenced input: PBMCs. Source of these receptors: a woman aged 18-35 years in good health and CMV-seronegative.

The gene calls are TRBV29-1 and TRBJ2-7; TRBD1 matches 10 bases. The CDR3 has 18 residues. Germline V gene data show CDR1 as SQVTM and CDR2 as ANQGSEA. V gave up 5 bases and J gave up 6 bases; unmatched junction bases: 22. The CDR3 DNA reads as TGCAGCGTTCTTACGGAAAAGGGACAGGGGATTTTATTCGGCGAGCAGTACTTC. Its protein product is CSVLTEKGQGILFGEQYF.

The DNA for the CDR3 is TGTGCCAGTACGGTTTCCGGGGAGCTGTTTTTT. Amino acid sequence: CASTVSGELFF. V gene TRBV6-1 combines with J gene TRBJ2-2, with D unresolved. CDR3 size: 11 residues. CDR1 and CDR2 (germline): MNHNS, SASEGT. V lost 9 bases, J lost 6 bases, and 8 bases lay in between.

The genes are TRBV10-2 and TRBJ2-7; D possibly corresponds to TRBD2 (6 bases). From germline, CDR1 is WSHSY and CDR2 SAAADI. The CDR3 loop spans 15 amino acids. The V and J ends lost 3 bases and 0 bases respectively, with 12 bases between them. The CDR3 nucleotides read TGCGCCAGCAGTGATGTAGCGGAAATCTCCTACGAGCAGTACTTC. Protein sequence: CASSDVAEISYEQYF.

V and J are TRBV5-1 and TRBJ1-1; TRBD1 agrees at 7 bases. V trimming: 4 bases; J trimming: 0 bases; junction bases outside the gene matches: 18. Germline V gives CDR1 SGHRS, CDR2 YFSETQ. The CDR3 has 19 amino acids. CDR3 sequence reads: CASSPHEQGTVIMNTEAFF. The CDR3, as DNA: TGCGCCAGCAGCCCTCACGAACAGGGGACGGTAATTATGAACACTGAAGCTTTCTTT.

The chain couples TRBV6-1 to TRBJ1-4, with 7 bases that match TRBD1. Trimming took 6 bases from V and 5 from J; bases not matched to a gene: 3. The CDR3 is 13 amino acids. The germline V gene has CDR1 MNHNS and CDR2 SASEGT. The CDR3 DNA reads TGTGCCAGCAGGCGGGACAGAAATGAAAAACTGTTTTTT. The encoded protein is CASRRDRNEKLFF.

This CDR3 reads CASSFLRSTGNYGYTF. Here the CDR3 DNA reads TGTGCCAGCAGTTTCCTGCGGTCGACAGGGAACTATGGCTACACCTTC. V usage is TRBV28 and J usage is TRBJ1-2, with 7 bases that match TRBD1. The CDR3 extends over 16 amino acids. Germline V CDR1 and CDR2: MDHEN, SYDVKM. The junction had 9 bases not matched to a gene; V was cut back by 3 bases and J by 2 bases.

The V call is TRBV28, the J call TRBJ1-2, with 7 bases identical to TRBD1. Trimming removed 3 bases from V and 5 bases from J; junction bases left unmatched: 6. This CDR3 is built from 14 residues. CDR1 and CDR2 from the germline V gene are MDHEN and SYDVKM. The CDR3 spells CASSLNDRVYGYTF. In DNA, the CDR3 is TGTGCCAGCAGTTTGAATGACAGGGTATATGGCTACACCTTC.

This clone has more than one count but fewer than ten. The chain is built from TRBV5-8 and TRBJ1-6; 10 nucleotides line up with TRBD1. The CDR3 contains 16 residues. Germline-derived CDR1 and CDR2 are SGHTS and YDEGEE. V was pared by 5 bases and J by 6 bases, with 8 bases of the junction left unmatched. CDR3 region: CASSSRTGGFNSPLHF. Here the CDR3 DNA reads TGTGCCAGCAGTTCTCGGACAGGGGGATTTAATTCACCCCTCCACTTT.

V is TRBV7-9 and J is TRBJ2-1, with a weak D call TRBD2 (5 bases). The CDR3 covers 18 residues. Germline CDR1 reads SEHNR; CDR2 reads FQNEAQ (reference sequence). With 5 bases removed from V and 12 bases from J, the gap between germline ends came to 32 bases. The CDR3 reads CASSPGGFGSVPPGVQFF. CDR3 in DNA: TGTGCCAGCAGCCCAGGCGGCTTTGGTAGCGTCCCTCCTGGAGTGCAGTTCTTC. Full variable domain (outside the CDR3, taken from reference TRBV7-9 and TRBJ2-1): DTGVSQNPRHKITKRGQNVTFRCDPISEHNRLYWYRQTLGQGPEFLTYFQNEAQLEKSRLLSDRFSAERPKGSFSTLEIQRTEQGDSAMYLCASSPGGFGSVPPGVQFFGPGTRLTVL.

The chain links TRBV2 to TRBJ2-1; the D is unclear. CDR1 SNHLY and CDR2 FYNNEI come from the germline V gene. There are 14 residues in the CDR3. V shed 2 bases and J shed 4 bases, with 9 bases lying between them. This chain's CDR3 is CASSESRGYNEQFF. Written as DNA, the CDR3 is TGTGCCAGCAGTGAATCCCGAGGATACAATGAGCAGTTCTTC.

V gene TRBV30 combines with J gene TRBJ2-1, with 8 positions matching TRBD2. The CDR3 spans 14 residues. CDR1 GTSNPN and CDR2 SVGIG come from the germline V gene (reference sequence). The junction had 6 bases not matched to a gene; V was cut back by 2 bases and J by 6 bases. The CDR3 is CAWSPGTRFNEQFF. The CDR3 nucleotides read TGTGCCTGGAGTCCGGGGACTAGATTCAATGAGCAGTTCTTC.

The chain joins TRBV27 to TRBJ2-5; 10 bases match TRBD2. This CDR3 comprises 15 residues. With 5 bases clipped from V and 5 bases from J, the junction kept 8 bases outside the gene matches. Germline values: CDR1 MNHEY, CDR2 SMNVEV (reference sequence). CDR3: CASSPVAGGWETQYF. CDR3 DNA: TGTGCCAGCAGTCCCGTAGCGGGGGGTTGGGAGACCCAGTACTTC.

V and J are TRBV4-3 and TRBJ2-1; 9 bases agree with TRBD1. V lost 1 base and J lost 7; bases outside the gene matches: 11. The length of the CDR3 is 17 residues. Germline CDR1 and CDR2: LGHNA and YSLEER. The CDR3 is CASSQVEQGTGRNEQFF. CDR3 sequence (DNA): TGCGCCAGCAGCCAAGTGGAGCAGGGGACAGGGCGGAATGAGCAGTTCTTC.

The chain has TRBV2 and TRBJ2-7; possible D gene TRBD2, 6 bases. This CDR3 comprises 12 residues. Germline V gene lookup returns CDR1 SNHLY and CDR2 FYNNEI. V lost 8 bases and J 7 bases, leaving 15 bases between the germline ends. The CDR3 sequence: CASRRALQEQYF. The CDR3 nucleotides read TGTGCCAGCCGGAGGGCCCTGCAAGAGCAGTACTTC.

V usage is TRBV5-1 and J usage is TRBJ2-7; the match to TRBD1 covers 7 bases. The CDR3 runs 14 residues. The germline gives CDR1 SGHRS, CDR2 YFSETQ. J gave up 4 bases and V 4 bases, and 8 bases lay outside the gene matches. CDR3: CASSEKTGQYEQYF. CDR3 coding DNA: TGCGCCAGCAGCGAAAAGACAGGGCAATACGAGCAGTACTTC.